These T cell receptor beta chains were read from a single sample in a study of Ad26.COV2.S vaccination and SARS-CoV-2 variants. Clones were sequenced by immunoSEQ multiplex PCR, and TCRdb holds only the in-frame ones, with some missing. The top ten hold roughly 4.8% of the sample, which has about 350,000 clones, around 89% seen once. The source material was peripheral blood, sampled in a trial of Ad26.COV2.S vaccine versus placebo. The receptors come from a person aged 18-60 years who received the Ad26.COV2.S COVID-19 vaccine or a placebo. Both conserved end residues are part of each CDR3. The order of the fields is D gene, J gene, clone size, V gene, CDR3 DNA, CDR3 protein. D genes are given only for firm matches. Size is stated for part of the rows, as once, few or many counts, or as a class when the clone is expanded.

>.|TRBJ2-3|.|TRBV12-5
TGTGCTAGTGGTTTGGGGACTGGAACAGATACGCAGTATTTT
CASGLGTGTDTQYF
>TRBD2|TRBJ2-2|.|TRBV4-1
TGCGCCAGCAGCCAAGATAGGACTAGCGGGATACCCGGGGAGCTGTTTTTT
CASSQDRTSGIPGELFF
>.|TRBJ2-1|.|TRBV10-2
TGCGCCAGCAGTGAGTCTAGAGGGTGGTCCTACAATGAGCAGTTCTTC
CASSESRGWSYNEQFF
>.|TRBJ1-1|once|TRBV6-1
TGTGCCAGCAGTGAATCGATGGCGTACACTGAAGCTTTCTTT
CASSESMAYTEAFF
>.|TRBJ1-5|.|TRBV12-5
TGTGCTAGTGGTTTGGGTACCAATCAGCCCCAGCATTTT
CASGLGTNQPQHF
>.|TRBJ2-1|.|TRBV7-9
TGTGCCAGCAGCCTCGAAGGGAATGAGCAGTTCTTC
CASSLEGNEQFF
>.|TRBJ1-4|.|TRBV5-1
TGCGCCAGCAGCTTGGGGGACAATACCAAAAAACTGTTTTTT
CASSLGDNTKKLFF
>TRBD1|TRBJ1-4|.|TRBV6-6
TGTGCCAGCCGTGTTGCGGGACAGGAGCATGAAAAACTGTTTTTT
CASRVAGQEHEKLFF
>.|TRBJ1-5|.|TRBV21-1
TGTGCCAGCAGCAAAGTGGCGGACCGGAGCAATCAGCCCCAGCATTTT
CASSKVADRSNQPQHF
>.|TRBJ2-7|.|TRBV7-8
TGTGCCAGCAGCTTAGTAGGGGCCAGCTCCTACGAGCAGTACTTC
CASSLVGASSYEQYF
>.|TRBJ1-2|.|TRBV6-1
TGTGCCAGCAGTGAACGGGACACAGGCGGCTACACCTTC
CASSERDTGGYTF
>.|TRBJ2-1|.|TRBV20-1
TGCAGTGCTTCGGGGAGTAATGAGCAGTTCTTC
CSASGSNEQFF
>.|TRBJ1-1|.|TRBV6-5
TGTGCCAGCAGTTCGCCGGGGGTAATCCGGGCTTTCTTT
CASSSPGVIRAFF
>.|TRBJ1-3|.|TRBV7-9
TGTGCCAGCCTCGGGACGGCCAGCTCTGGAAACACCATATATTTT
CASLGTASSGNTIYF
>TRBD1|TRBJ1-6|few|TRBV2
TGTGCCAGCAGGACAGGGACGAATTCACCCCTCCACTTT
CASRTGTNSPLHF
>.|TRBJ2-2|.|TRBV19
TGTGCCAGTAGTCCAGGTCCTAACACCGGGGAGCTGTTTTTT
CASSPGPNTGELFF
>TRBD2|TRBJ2-7|once|TRBV19
TGTGCCAGTAGTTCCGTTTATGGCGGGAGTGGTGGAAACGAGCAGTACTTC
CASSSVYGGSGGNEQYF
>.|TRBJ2-3|.|TRBV13
TGTGCCAGCAGCTTACCCGGAGCAGATACGCAGTATTTT
CASSLPGADTQYF
>.|TRBJ2-2|.|TRBV28
TGTGCCAGCAGTTTGATGAGGGGTAACACCGGGGAGCTGTTTTTT
CASSLMRGNTGELFF
>TRBD1|TRBJ2-1|.|TRBV19
TGTGCCAGCTCCGGGACAGGGTATTACAATGAGCAGTTCTTC
CASSGTGYYNEQFF
>.|TRBJ2-7|.|TRBV6-5
TGTGCCAGCAGTTACACGTTTTTAAGCGAGCAGTACTTC
CASSYTFLSEQYF
>TRBD1|TRBJ2-2|.|TRBV6-6
TGTGCCAGCAGTCTCCAGGGGGAAACCGGGGAGCTGTTTTTT
CASSLQGETGELFF
>.|TRBJ2-7|.|TRBV4-1
TGCGCCAGCAGCCAAGTAGAGGGGATGGGGTACGAGCAGTACTTC
CASSQVEGMGYEQYF
>TRBD2|TRBJ2-7|.|TRBV28
TGTGCCAGCAGTCTCCCCTACTCAGGGAGGGGTTACGAGCAGTACTTC
CASSLPYSGRGYEQYF
>.|TRBJ2-7|.|TRBV11-3
TGTGCCAGCAGCTTGAGGGCAGATTACGAGCAGTACTTC
CASSLRADYEQYF
>TRBD2|TRBJ2-1|.|TRBV5-1
TGCGCCAGCAGCCCCGCTAGCGGGAGAACCGATGAGCAGTTCTTC
CASSPASGRTDEQFF
>TRBD1|TRBJ1-5|.|TRBV19
TGTGCCAGTAGTACCGTGGACAGGGGCTACAATCAGCCCCAGCATTTT
CASSTVDRGYNQPQHF
>TRBD2|TRBJ2-7|.|TRBV10-3
TGTGCCATCAGTGGGACTAGCTACGAGCAGTACTTC
CAISGTSYEQYF